This is a list of T cell receptor beta chains from one sample in a study of blood T cell repertoires in COVID-19. Here immunoSEQ multiplex PCR was the method, and the copy in TCRdb shows in-frame clones only, minus some. The sample includes around 300,000 clones, about nine tenths of them seen just once. Sequenced input: peripheral blood. All receptors derive from a woman aged 50 to 60 with COVID-19, enrolled during active disease. The CDR3 runs from the conserved cysteine through the conserved F or W. The D gene is left open where the match is weak. Where a row states a size, it is once, few, many or the class of an expanded clone; other rows omit it.

j_gene,abundance,d_gene,v_gene,CDR3nt,CDR3aa
TRBJ1-2,NA,NA,TRBV24-1,TGTGCCACCAGTGACCCCGGGATCTCCTATGGCTACACCTTC,CATSDPGISYGYTF
TRBJ1-1,NA,NA,TRBV4-1,TGCGCCAGCAGCCCAACGACAGCTTTTTTCACTGAAGCTTTCTTT,CASSPTTAFFTEAFF
TRBJ2-3,NA,TRBD1,TRBV30,TGTGCCTGGAGGACAGGGCCAGATACGCAGTATTTT,CAWRTGPDTQYF
TRBJ2-2,NA,TRBD2,TRBV7-2,TGTGCCAGCAGCCCCCCTGGACTAGCGGGAGGGACCGGGGAGCTGTTTTTT,CASSPPGLAGGTGELFF
TRBJ2-3,NA,TRBD2,TRBV19,TGTGCCAGTAGTCCCCTTACTAGCGGGAACCGGGGTACGCAGTATTTT,CASSPLTSGNRGTQYF
TRBJ2-3,NA,NA,TRBV11-2,TGTGCCAGCAGCTTGACTCGTAACACAGATACGCAGTATTTT,CASSLTRNTDTQYF
TRBJ2-6,NA,NA,TRBV10-2,TGCGCCAGCAGAGTAACCAGCTCTGGGGCCAACGTCCTGACTTTC,CASRVTSSGANVLTF
TRBJ2-2,NA,NA,TRBV30,TGTGCCTGGAGTGTCGAGGTCAACACCGGGGAGCTGTTTTTT,CAWSVEVNTGELFF
TRBJ1-2,once,NA,TRBV5-1,TGCGCCAGCAGCTTGGCCTCCTATGGCTACACCTTC,CASSLASYGYTF
TRBJ2-3,NA,NA,TRBV6-5,TGTGCCAGCACCATGACATCAACCACAGATACGCAGTATTTT,CASTMTSTTDTQYF
TRBJ2-3,NA,NA,TRBV7-2,TGTGCCAGCAGCTTGGAAGCGGGCCTAAGCACAGATACGCAGTATTTT,CASSLEAGLSTDTQYF
TRBJ1-2,NA,NA,TRBV30,TGTGCCTGGAGTGTTGGTGGGGGCTCCCCTGGCTACACCTTC,CAWSVGGGSPGYTF
TRBJ1-2,NA,TRBD1,TRBV7-9,TGTGCCAGCAGCGACCCGGGACAGGGGAGTTTGGTTGGCTACACCTTC,CASSDPGQGSLVGYTF
TRBJ2-3,once,NA,TRBV9,TGTGCCAGCAGCACTCCCAGGGGCCTTAGCACAGATACGCAGTATTTT,CASSTPRGLSTDTQYF
TRBJ1-1,NA,NA,TRBV11-3,TGTGCCAGCAGCTTAGGTGGACAGTTTAACACTGAAGCTTTCTTT,CASSLGGQFNTEAFF
TRBJ1-5,NA,TRBD1,TRBV6-6,TGTGCCAGCTCCCGGGACAGTAATCAGCCCCAGCATTTT,CASSRDSNQPQHF
TRBJ2-7,NA,NA,TRBV6-5,TGTGCCAGCGGCGGTCCAATCGAGTACTTC,CASGGPIEYF
TRBJ1-2,NA,NA,TRBV6-5,TGTGCCAGCAGGGGTGACAGCGATGGCTACACCTTC,CASRGDSDGYTF
TRBJ2-2,NA,NA,TRBV11-3,TGTGCCAGCAGCCCCGGACGGGGTCACACCGGGGAGCTGTTTTTT,CASSPGRGHTGELFF
TRBJ1-2,NA,NA,TRBV19,TGTGCCAGTACCGAGGGGACTAACCATGGCTACACCTTC,CASTEGTNHGYTF
TRBJ2-1,NA,TRBD2,TRBV18,TGTGCCAGCTCACTGACTAGCGGGGGGTACAATGAGCAGTTCTTC,CASSLTSGGYNEQFF
TRBJ2-7,once,TRBD2,TRBV15,TGTGCCACCAGCAGAGATGGGGGGGAGCTCCGCTACGAGCAGTACTTC,CATSRDGGELRYEQYF
TRBJ2-1,NA,TRBD1,TRBV30,TGTGCCTGGAGTGGCGGGACAGGGTGGTATGAGCAGTTCTTC,CAWSGGTGWYEQFF
TRBJ2-1,NA,TRBD2,TRBV9,TGTGCCAGCAGCCCCCGACTAGCGGCGTACAATGAGCAGTTCTTC,CASSPRLAAYNEQFF
TRBJ2-5,once,NA,TRBV5-1,TGCGCCAGCAGCTTACAGGGAAAGGGGTTTGGGACCCAGTACTTC,CASSLQGKGFGTQYF
TRBJ2-3,NA,TRBD1,TRBV7-8,TGTGCCAGCAGCATAGACAGGGACACAGATACGCAGTATTTT,CASSIDRDTDTQYF
TRBJ2-7,NA,NA,TRBV7-8,TGTGCCAACGGTAACGACTACGAGCAGTACTTC,CANGNDYEQYF
TRBJ2-1,NA,NA,TRBV4-3,TGCGCCAGCAGCCAAGATCTAGGCGGGCAGGTTGGGTCCTACAATGAGCAGTTCTTC,CASSQDLGGQVGSYNEQFF
TRBJ2-6,NA,NA,TRBV9,TGTGCCAGCAGCGTTAGCGGAGCTGCCGGGGCCAACGTCCTGACTTTC,CASSVSGAAGANVLTF
TRBJ2-2,NA,TRBD2,TRBV10-3,TGTGCCATCAGTGAGGGAATGGGGGGCCGCGGGAGGACAGTGCCCACCGGGGAGCTGTTTTTT,CAISEGMGGRGRTVPTGELFF
TRBJ2-1,NA,NA,TRBV10-3,TGTGCCATCAGTGAGTCCGGGGCTAGCGAGAATGAGCAGTTCTTC,CAISESGASENEQFF
TRBJ1-1,once,NA,TRBV19,TGTGCCAGTAAGGGCCAGGGGAACACTGAAGCTTTCTTT,CASKGQGNTEAFF
TRBJ2-5,once,TRBD2,TRBV20-1,TGCAGTGCTAGTTCACTAGCGGGAGGGAGACAAGAGACCCAGTACTTC,CSASSLAGGRQETQYF
TRBJ1-4,NA,TRBD1,TRBV4-1,TGCGCCAGCAGCCAGACAGGGACAGGGGTGTATGAAAAACTGTTTTTT,CASSQTGTGVYEKLFF
TRBJ2-7,NA,NA,TRBV7-8,TGTGCCAGCAGGGCCGCTGTCGAGCAGTACTTC,CASRAAVEQYF
TRBJ2-5,NA,TRBD1,TRBV19,TGTGCCAGTAGTCGGGACAGTCGGGAGACCCAGTACTTC,CASSRDSRETQYF
TRBJ2-1,NA,TRBD2,TRBV11-3,TGTGCCAGCAGTCCCCGGGGGCGGGAGGGCATTGAGCAGTTCTTC,CASSPRGREGIEQFF
TRBJ2-7,NA,TRBD2,TRBV27,TGTGCCAGCAGACCGGACCCTGTAGCGGGAGGATACGAGCAGTACTTC,CASRPDPVAGGYEQYF
TRBJ2-2,NA,TRBD2,TRBV19,TGTGCCAGTAGCTTTGGGGCTATAGCGGGACGCACCGGGGAGCTGTTTTTT,CASSFGAIAGRTGELFF
TRBJ1-4,NA,TRBD1,TRBV28,TGTGCCAGCAGTGAACCAACCCCGGGACAGAGCAATGAAAAACTGTTTTTT,CASSEPTPGQSNEKLFF
TRBJ2-2,NA,NA,TRBV10-3,TGTGCCATCAGTGGGGCACGGGGGACAGACCTCGCGAACACCGGGGAGCTGTTTTTT,CAISGARGTDLANTGELFF
TRBJ1-5,NA,NA,TRBV6-2/TRBV6-3,TGTGCCAGCAGTTCCGACAGCCCCAATCAGCCCCAGCATTTT,CASSSDSPNQPQHF